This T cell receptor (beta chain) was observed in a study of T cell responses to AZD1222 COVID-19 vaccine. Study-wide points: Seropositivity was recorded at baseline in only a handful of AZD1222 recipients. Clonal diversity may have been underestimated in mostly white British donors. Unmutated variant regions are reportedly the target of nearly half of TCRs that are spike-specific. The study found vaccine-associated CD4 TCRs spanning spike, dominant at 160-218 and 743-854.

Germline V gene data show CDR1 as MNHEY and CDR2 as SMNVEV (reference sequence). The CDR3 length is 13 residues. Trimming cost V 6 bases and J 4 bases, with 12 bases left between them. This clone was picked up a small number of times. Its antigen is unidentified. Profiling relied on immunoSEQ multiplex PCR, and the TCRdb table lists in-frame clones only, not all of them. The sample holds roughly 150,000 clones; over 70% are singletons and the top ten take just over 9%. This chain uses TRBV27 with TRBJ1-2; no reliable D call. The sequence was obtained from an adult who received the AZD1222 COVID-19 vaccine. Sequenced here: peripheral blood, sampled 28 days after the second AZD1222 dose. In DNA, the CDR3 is TGTGCCAGCAGCCCGTCCGCCCCCTATGGCTACACCTTC. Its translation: CASSPSAPYGYTF.